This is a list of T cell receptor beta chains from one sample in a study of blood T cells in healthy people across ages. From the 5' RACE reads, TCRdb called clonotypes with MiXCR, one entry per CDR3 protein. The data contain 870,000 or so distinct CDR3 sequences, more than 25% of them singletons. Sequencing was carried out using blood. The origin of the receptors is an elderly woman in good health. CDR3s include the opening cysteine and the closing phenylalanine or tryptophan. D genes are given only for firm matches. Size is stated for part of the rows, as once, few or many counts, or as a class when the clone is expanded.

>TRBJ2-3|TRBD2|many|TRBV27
TGTGCCAGCAGTTTGAAACGACTAGCGGGGGGCACAGATACGCAGTATTTT
CASSLKRLAGGTDTQYF
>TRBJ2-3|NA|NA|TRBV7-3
TGTGCCAGCAGCGATCGGTCAGCAGATACGCAGTATTTT
CASSDRSADTQYF
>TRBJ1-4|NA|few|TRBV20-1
TGCAGTGCTAGGAACAGGGCCTCGGTTAGTAAGGAAAAACTGTTTTTT
CSARNRASVSKEKLFF
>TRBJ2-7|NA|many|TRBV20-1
TGCAATGCTGGGCAGTACGAGCAGTACTTC
CNAGQYEQYF
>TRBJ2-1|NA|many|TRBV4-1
TGCGCCAGCAGCCAGATAGACAATGAGCAGTTCTTC
CASSQIDNEQFF
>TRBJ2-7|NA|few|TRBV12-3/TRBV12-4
TGTGCCAGCAGTTACGGGGTCCCCAACAATGAGCAGTACTTC
CASSYGVPNNEQYF
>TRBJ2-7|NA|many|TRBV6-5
TGTGCCAGCAGTCCCCGGACAGTCTCGTACGAGCAGTACTTC
CASSPRTVSYEQYF
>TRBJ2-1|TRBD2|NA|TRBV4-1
TGCGCCAGCAGCCAAGGTAGCGGGGGTCCTATCCACAATGAGCAGTTCTTC
CASSQGSGGPIHNEQFF
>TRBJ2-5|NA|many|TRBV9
TGTGCCAGCAGCGTAGAAGAGGGGTACAAGGAAACCCAGTACTTC
CASSVEEGYKETQYF
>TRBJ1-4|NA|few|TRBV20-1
TGCAGTGCTAGAGAGCTCGCCCGCGAGAGTGAAAAACTGTTTTTT
CSARELARESEKLFF
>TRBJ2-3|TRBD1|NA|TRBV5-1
TGCGCCAGCAGTCTCCGGGACAGCTACACAGATACGCAGTATTTT
CASSLRDSYTDTQYF
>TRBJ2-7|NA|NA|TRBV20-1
TGCAGTGCTAGTGGCCTTGGCGGAGACAGCTACGAGCAGTACTTC
CSASGLGGDSYEQYF
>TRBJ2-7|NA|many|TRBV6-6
TGTGCCAGCAGTCAGACCCCCTACGAGCAGTACTTC
CASSQTPYEQYF
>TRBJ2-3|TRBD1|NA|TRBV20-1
TGCAGTGCCAACACCGGGACAGGGAACACAGATACGCAGTATTTT
CSANTGTGNTDTQYF
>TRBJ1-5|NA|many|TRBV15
TGTGCCACCAGCAACAGGGTTAGCAATCAGCCCCAGCATTTT
CATSNRVSNQPQHF
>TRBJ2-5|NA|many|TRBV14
TGTGCCAGCAGCCAAGGGTTTCTCTCACTATCATTTGAGACCCAGTACTTC
CASSQGFLSLSFETQYF
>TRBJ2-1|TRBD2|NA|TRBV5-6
TGTGCCAGCAGCCTCGGGAGGTATGAGCAGTTCTTC
CASSLGRYEQFF
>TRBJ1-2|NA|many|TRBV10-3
TGTGCCATCAGTTCCCCGCAGCGGAGGGGAGGCTACACCTTC
CAISSPQRRGGYTF
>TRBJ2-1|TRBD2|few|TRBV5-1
TGCGCCAGCAACGGGGGACTAGCGGGGATTTACAATGAGCAGTTCTTC
CASNGGLAGIYNEQFF
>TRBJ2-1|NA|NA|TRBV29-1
TGCAGCGTATACGGGACACTAGTGTCACACAATGAGCAGTTCTTC
CSVYGTLVSHNEQFF
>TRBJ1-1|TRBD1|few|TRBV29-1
TGCAGCGTGACAGGGGCTTTTGAAGCTTTCTTT
CSVTGAFEAFF
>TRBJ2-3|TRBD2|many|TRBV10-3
TGTGCCAGCAGAAGCGGGGGGGCCACAGATACGCAGTATTTT
CASRSGGATDTQYF
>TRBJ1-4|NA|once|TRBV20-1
TGCAATGCCCTGCGAAGGAGTGAAAAACTGTTTTTT
CNALRRSEKLFF
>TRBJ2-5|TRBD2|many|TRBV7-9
TGTGCCAGCAGCTTAGGGTCGACTAGCGGGGGACAAGAGACCCAGTACTTC
CASSLGSTSGGQETQYF
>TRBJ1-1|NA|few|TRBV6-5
TGTGCCAGCAGTTACGGGACACCTAACACTGAAGCTTTCTTT
CASSYGTPNTEAFF
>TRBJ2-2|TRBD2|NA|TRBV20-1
TGCAGTGCTAGAGCCCCAGGACTAGCGGGGGTCACCGGGGAGCTGTTTTTT
CSARAPGLAGVTGELFF
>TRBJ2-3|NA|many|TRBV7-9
TGTGCCAGCAGGAGTTTGGCAGATACGCAGTATTTT
CASRSLADTQYF
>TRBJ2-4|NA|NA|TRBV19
TGTGCCAGTAGGGATACAGGGACGGACATTCAGTACTTC
CASRDTGTDIQYF
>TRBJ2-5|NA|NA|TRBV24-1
TGTGCCGCCAGTGATTTAGTCAGGCCTTCGGAGCAGTACTTC
CAASDLVRPSEQYF
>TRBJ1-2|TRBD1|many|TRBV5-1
TGCGCCAGCAGTCCGGGGGACAGCCTCTATGGCTACACCTTC
CASSPGDSLYGYTF
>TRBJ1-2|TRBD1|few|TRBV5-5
TGTGCCAGCAGCCGTGGCGGGAGGGACAGCTATGGCTACACCTTC
CASSRGGRDSYGYTF
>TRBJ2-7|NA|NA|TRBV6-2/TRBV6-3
TGTGCCAGCAGTGTCGGGGCTTCTTACGAGCAGTACTTC
CASSVGASYEQYF
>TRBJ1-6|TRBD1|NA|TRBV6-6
TGTGCCACCAGGGGAACAGGGGGCCAAAATTCACCCCTCCACTTT
CATRGTGGQNSPLHF
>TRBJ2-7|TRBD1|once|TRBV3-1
TGTGTCAGCAGCCAAGGGGGACAGGGTATCGACGAGCAGTACTTC
CVSSQGGQGIDEQYF
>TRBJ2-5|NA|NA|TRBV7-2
TGTGCCAGCAATGTCGGCCAAGAGACCCAGTACTTC
CASNVGQETQYF
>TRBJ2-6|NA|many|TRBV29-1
TGCAGCGTATCCACGACCGGCTCTGGGGCCAACGTCCTGACTTTC
CSVSTTGSGANVLTF
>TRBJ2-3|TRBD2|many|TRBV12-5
TGTGCTAGTGGTTTGGGGCTAGCGGATTCAGATACGCAGTATTTT
CASGLGLADSDTQYF
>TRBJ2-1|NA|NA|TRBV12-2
TGTGCAAGTCGCTTGATACTAGCGGGGGATCTTTACAATGAGCAGTTCTTC
CASRLILAGDLYNEQFF
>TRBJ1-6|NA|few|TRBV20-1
TGCAGTGCTAGAGACCCCGGACCCAGGTCGCCCCTCCACTTT
CSARDPGPRSPLHF
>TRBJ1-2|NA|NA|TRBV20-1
TGCAGTGCTACTTACCGGGACATCCATAACTATGGCTACACCTTC
CSATYRDIHNYGYTF